This TCR beta chain was sequenced in a study of beta chain features in type 1 diabetes. The investigators reverse transcribed all of the isolated RNA, so they sequenced expressed TCRB transcripts. The method was immunoSEQ multiplex PCR; TCRdb's version includes in-frame clones alone and lacks a portion of them. This table holds around 240,000 clones, over 9.5% found once. Trimming pared 4 bases from V and 8 bases from J, leaving 18 bases between. Per germline, CDR1 SEHNR and CDR2 FQNEAQ (reference sequence). CDR3 length equals 16 residues. The chain couples TRBV7-9 to TRBJ1-6; no clear D. The TCR sequence derives from a woman under 30 in good health. Sequenced input: naive CD4+ T cells from blood. CDR3 bases: TGTGCCAGCAGCTCCCCGGCCTCCTCCGGGGATTCACCCCTCCACTTT. Its translation: CASSSPASSGDSPLHF.